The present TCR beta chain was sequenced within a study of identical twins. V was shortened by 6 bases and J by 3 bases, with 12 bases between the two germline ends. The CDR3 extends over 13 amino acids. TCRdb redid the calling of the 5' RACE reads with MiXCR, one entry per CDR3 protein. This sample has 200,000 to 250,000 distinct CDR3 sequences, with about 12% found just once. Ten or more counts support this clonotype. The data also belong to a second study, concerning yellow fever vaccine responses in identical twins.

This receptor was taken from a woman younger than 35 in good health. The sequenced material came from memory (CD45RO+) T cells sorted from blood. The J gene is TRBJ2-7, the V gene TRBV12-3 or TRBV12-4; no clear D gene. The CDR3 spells CASRRSSIYEQYF. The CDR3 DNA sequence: TGTGCCAGCAGGAGATCCTCAATCTACGAGCAGTACTTC.